This T cell receptor beta chain stems from a study of T cell repertoires in cytomegalovirus infection. Study information: Shared public TCR beta signatures pointed to both CMV infection and a matching HLA type. Findings and limits, study-wide: The response measured ex vivo was dominated by TCR beta clonotypes (HLA-C-restricted and CMV-specific).

TCRdb analysed the reads with MiXCR anew, one entry per CDR3 protein. Counted here are just under 550,000 distinct CDR3 sequences, approximately 25% occurring once; the ten biggest clones make up under 15%. After removal of 6 bases from V and 9 bases from J, the junction contained 5 bases not matched to a gene. The CDR3 extends over 15 amino acids. As for this clonotype: The antigen is not known.

Sequences were obtained from PBMCs. V is TRBV12-3 or TRBV12-4 and J is TRBJ2-1, with 16 bases lining up with TRBD2. This TCR came from a human donor in good health (CMV status not recorded). Some clones in this sample may be carry-over from other donors' samples. CDR3 sequence: CASRGGTSGRVEQFF. The CDR3 DNA reads TGTGCCAGCAGGGGAGGGACTAGCGGGAGGGTTGAGCAGTTCTTC.